This entry is about one T cell receptor beta chain. Antigen: not known. This record comes from a study of cytomegalovirus exposure and HLA in healthy donors. Findings of the study overall: According to an earlier analysis, most TCR beta V segments yielded productive rearrangements about 87% or about 30% of the time. Relative to equally common others, HLA-associated TCR beta chains showed greater clonal expansion in a later analysis. A later analysis linked more than 15,000 TCR beta sequences to HLA alleles at 0.05 false discovery rate.

With 1 base clipped from V and 3 bases from J, the junction kept 4 bases outside the gene matches. This CDR3 has 15 residues. Looked up from germline, CDR1 is SGHRS and CDR2 is YFSETQ. The donors gave bone marrow, and they were healthy. The PCR ran on 60 Vbeta and 13 Jbeta primers. Profiled with immunoSEQ multiplex PCR; TCRdb holds only in-frame clones, not every one. The sample gives roughly 87,000 clones, 70% to 75% of which show up once; roughly 4.2% is in the top ten. Source material: PBMCs. The gene calls are TRBV5-1 and TRBJ2-3; 8 nucleotides agree with TRBD2. The source of this sequence is a man in his 60s in good health and CMV-seronegative. For the CDR3, the DNA is TGCGCCAGCAGCTTGCCGGGGGGGCAGACAGATACGCAGTATTTT. Translated, it gives CASSLPGGQTDTQYF.